The present T cell receptor beta chain was sequenced within a study of identical twins. J gave up 2 bases and V 4 bases, and 7 bases lay outside the gene matches. CDR1 SGHNT and CDR2 YYREEE come from the germline V gene (reference sequence). This CDR3 has 15 residues. After template switching added a universal primer site, the resulting cDNA carried unique molecular identifiers. TCRdb processed the 5' RACE reads anew with MiXCR; each CDR3 protein has one entry. This sample carries under 300,000 distinct CDR3 sequences, 11% to 15% of them seen once, and the ten largest clones take 8.8%. Sequencing was performed on memory (CD45RO+) T cells sorted from blood. This receptor was identified in a woman between 18 and 30 years old in good health. The rearrangement joins TRBV5-4 to TRBJ2-3; TRBD2 aligns across 7 bases. CDR3 DNA sequence: TGTGCCAGCAGCCCCGAAGCGGGATCCACAGATACGCAGTATTTT. It codes for CASSPEAGSTDTQYF.